The 8 T cell receptor beta chains below were found in one sample sequenced in a study of T-cell memory formation after mild COVID-19. TCRdb ran MiXCR on the 5' RACE reads and lists one entry per CDR3 protein. The sample records approximately 390,000 distinct CDR3 sequences, roughly 15% being singletons. Sequenced: PBMCs or a T cell subset sorted from them (not recorded which). The receptors come from a man younger than 35 who had mild COVID-19 (a few samples of this study predate the infection). Cell type and time point are not known.

There are a few counts of this clonotype. This sequence joins TRBV5-1 and TRBJ1-1; no reliable D call. Trimming took off 6 bases at V and 0 bases at J, with 12 bases between the two ends. The CDR3 spans 14 residues. Per the germline V gene, CDR1 is SGHRS and CDR2 is YFSETQ. The CDR3 spells CASKGGWMNTEAFF. CDR3 coding DNA: TGCGCCAGCAAGGGTGGATGGATGAACACTGAAGCTTTCTTT.

The rearrangement links TRBV5-1 to TRBJ2-6, with D possibly TRBD2 on 5 matching bases. This CDR3 spans 16 amino acids. With 0 bases removed from V and 0 bases from J, the gap between germline ends came to 7 bases. Germline CDR1 SGHRS, CDR2 YFSETQ. DNA for the CDR3: TGCGCCAGCAGCTTGGAACGGGGCTCTGGGGCCAACGTCCTGACTTTC. The encoded protein is CASSLERGSGANVLTF.

This clonotype was seen only a few times. This chain uses TRBV19 with TRBJ1-2; 8 nucleotides match TRBD1. CDR3 length: 16 residues. Trimming at V came to 5 bases and at J to 4 bases, leaving 12 bases not matched to a gene. Germline CDR1 is LNHDA and CDR2 is SQIVND (reference sequence). The CDR3 DNA reads as TGTGCCAGTAGTGTCGCCTGGGACAGGAGACCCTATGGCTACACCTTC. Encoded protein: CASSVAWDRRPYGYTF.

In its sample, this clonotype was seen once. The rearrangement links TRBV11-2 to TRBJ2-5; no firm D call. Trimming took 1 base from V and 7 from J, leaving 13 bases between them. CDR1 and CDR2 (germline): SGHAT, FQNNGV. CDR3 length equals 14 residues. The CDR3 coding sequence is TGTGCCAGCAGCTTAGCGTCCGGTTTATGGACCCAGTACTTC. This encodes CASSLASGLWTQYF.

The J gene is TRBJ2-7, the V gene TRBV12-3 or TRBV12-4, with D hard to call. The CDR3 covers 13 residues. Deletions cut 4 bases from V and 6 bases from J, with 13 bases between. CDR3: CASSSPPQFEQYF. The CDR3 DNA reads TGTGCCAGCAGTTCCCCCCCACAATTCGAGCAGTACTTC.

This clonotype was picked up many times. This chain uses TRBV12-3 or TRBV12-4 with TRBJ2-5; possible D gene TRBD2, 6 bases. The germline V and J ends were trimmed by 3 bases and 5 bases, with 7 bases remaining between them. The CDR3 runs 12 residues. CDR3 nucleotides: TGTGCCAGCAGTTTTGGGGGGGAGACCCAGTACTTC. It codes for CASSFGGETQYF.

This chain links TRBV4-1 with TRBJ2-1, with 7 bases lining up with TRBD2. The junction had 13 bases not matched to a gene; V was cut back by 6 bases and J by 2 bases. This CDR3 contains 17 residues. Germline CDR1 and CDR2: MGHRA and YSYEKL. The CDR3 sequence: CASRASVPGLPYNEQFF. The CDR3 DNA reads as TGCGCCAGCAGAGCTTCCGTGCCGGGACTACCCTACAATGAGCAGTTCTTC.

The chain uses TRBV7-9 and TRBJ1-2; TRBD1 might be the D (6 bases). Germline V gives CDR1 SEHNR, CDR2 FQNEAQ (reference sequence). There are 17 residues in the CDR3. V was clipped by 0 bases and J by 1 base, with 15 bases between them. CDR3 coding DNA: TGTGCCAGCAGCTTAGCGGACCCAGGGGTGGATAACTATGGCTACACCTTC. Translation: CASSLADPGVDNYGYTF.